This is a list of T cell receptor beta chains from one sample in a study of T-cell memory formation after mild COVID-19. Each CDR3 protein gets one entry after TCRdb re-called the 5' RACE reads with MiXCR. The table includes fewer than 400,000 distinct CDR3 sequences, over 10% detected once. Sequencing was carried out using PBMCs or a T cell subset sorted from them (not recorded which). Receptors were obtained from a man younger than 35 who had mild COVID-19 (a few samples of this study predate the infection). Cell type and time point are not known. CDR3s include the opening cysteine and the closing phenylalanine or tryptophan. D genes are given only for firm matches. Clone size is not always given. Where it is, it says once, few, many or a class for expanded clones.

v_gene	d_gene	j_gene	abundance	CDR3aa	CDR3nt
TRBV7-9	.	TRBJ1-4	.	CASSLAGLNNEKLFF	TGTGCCAGCAGCTTAGCTGGACTTAACAATGAAAAACTGTTTTTT
TRBV12-3/TRBV12-4	TRBD1	TRBJ1-5	many	CASSRGQGYNQPQHF	TGTGCCAGCAGCCGGGGACAGGGGTACAATCAGCCCCAGCATTTT
TRBV4-1	TRBD1	TRBJ2-3	many	CASSQANDRERPDTQYF	TGCGCCAGCAGCCAAGCCAACGACAGGGAGCGGCCAGATACGCAGTATTTT
TRBV6-1	.	TRBJ1-1	many	CASSPLGGRGNTEAFF	TGTGCCAGCAGTCCGTTGGGGGGGCGAGGGAACACTGAAGCTTTCTTT
TRBV5-5	.	TRBJ1-5	.	CASSPGRGDQPQHF	TGTGCCAGCAGCCCAGGGAGGGGAGATCAGCCCCAGCATTTT
TRBV20-1	TRBD1	TRBJ1-1	.	CSALTGWTEAFF	TGCAGTGCGCTGACAGGGTGGACTGAAGCTTTCTTT
TRBV4-1	.	TRBJ2-1	few	CASSQDKGVSEQFF	TGCGCCAGCAGCCAAGATAAAGGGGTTAGTGAGCAGTTCTTC
TRBV6-6	TRBD2	TRBJ2-7	few	CASSSTGLAGGEQYF	TGTGCCAGCAGTTCAACGGGACTAGCGGGGGGCGAGCAGTACTTC
TRBV7-3	.	TRBJ2-6	.	CASSLWQDHSGANVLTF	TGTGCCAGCAGCTTATGGCAGGACCACTCTGGGGCCAACGTCCTGACTTTC
TRBV4-3	TRBD2	TRBJ2-5	.	CVSSPLLAGGLVQETQYF	TGCGTCAGCAGCCCGCTCCTAGCGGGGGGGCTGGTCCAAGAGACCCAGTACTTC
TRBV7-9	.	TRBJ1-6	few	CASSLTHEENSPLHF	TGTGCCAGCAGCTTAACCCATGAGGAGAATTCACCCCTCCACTTT
TRBV2	.	TRBJ1-1	few	CASTKGAGTEAFF	TGTGCCAGCACGAAAGGCGCGGGGACTGAAGCTTTCTTT
TRBV30	TRBD1	TRBJ1-1	.	CAWSRPWDSANTEAFF	TGTGCCTGGAGTCGGCCCTGGGACAGCGCAAACACTGAAGCTTTCTTT
TRBV14	.	TRBJ2-1	.	CASSQMGSYNEQFF	TGTGCCAGCAGCCAGATGGGGTCCTACAATGAGCAGTTCTTC
TRBV6-2/TRBV6-3	TRBD1	TRBJ2-5	.	CASRPDRAVQETQYF	TGTGCCAGCAGGCCCGACAGGGCGGTTCAGGAGACCCAGTACTTC
TRBV29-1	.	TRBJ2-5	many	CSVESDILPETQYF	TGCAGCGTTGAATCGGACATTCTGCCGGAGACCCAGTACTTC
TRBV27	TRBD1	TRBJ2-1	.	CASSSGTGYSEQFF	TGTGCCAGCAGTTCCGGGACAGGGTATAGTGAGCAGTTCTTC
TRBV28	.	TRBJ1-2	.	CASSPTLGTTYGYTF	TGTGCCAGCAGTCCTACTCTCGGGACGACCTATGGCTACACCTTC
TRBV6-5	TRBD1	TRBJ1-2	.	CASSFQTGVGYTF	TGTGCCAGCAGTTTCCAAACAGGGGTCGGCTACACCTTC
TRBV10-3	TRBD1	TRBJ1-2	.	CAISDFAGGGYGYTF	TGTGCCATCAGTGATTTCGCAGGGGGCGGCTATGGCTACACCTTC
TRBV20-1	.	TRBJ2-2	many	CSARQPTGELFF	TGCAGTGCTAGACAGCCCACCGGGGAGCTGTTTTTT
TRBV18	.	TRBJ2-1	many	CASSRADSREQFF	TGTGCCAGCTCACGGGCGGACTCAAGGGAGCAGTTCTTC
TRBV5-1	.	TRBJ1-1	few	CASSFGSGIAEAFF	TGCGCCAGCAGCTTCGGCTCCGGCATCGCTGAAGCTTTCTTT
TRBV20-1	.	TRBJ1-1	few	CSASWTEISEAFF	TGCAGTGCTTCCTGGACGGAAATATCTGAAGCTTTCTTT
TRBV6-2/TRBV6-3	.	TRBJ1-2	.	CASSYQEYGYTF	TGTGCCAGCAGTTACCAGGAGTATGGCTACACCTTC
TRBV29-1	TRBD1	TRBJ2-5	few	CSVVRDRGETQYF	TGCAGCGTCGTACGAGACAGGGGCGAGACCCAGTACTTC
TRBV5-6	TRBD2	TRBJ2-6	.	CASSPLAGALSGANVLTF	TGTGCCAGCAGCCCACTAGCGGGGGCGCTCTCTGGGGCCAACGTCCTGACTTTC
TRBV3-1	TRBD1	TRBJ1-1	few	CASRTRTGGTTEAFF	TGTGCCAGCAGAACGCGGACAGGGGGGACCACTGAAGCTTTCTTT
TRBV12-3/TRBV12-4	TRBD1	TRBJ1-2	once	CASSLQGANNYGYTF	TGTGCCAGCAGCCTACAGGGGGCGAACAACTATGGCTACACCTTC
TRBV7-6	.	TRBJ2-5	few	CASSSLGRETQYF	TGTGCCAGCAGTAGCTTGGGCCGGGAGACCCAGTACTTC
TRBV30	.	TRBJ2-1	.	CAWSGGGPSSYNEQFF	TGTGCCTGGAGTGGAGGGGGGCCGAGCTCCTACAATGAGCAGTTCTTC
TRBV18	TRBD1	TRBJ2-2	few	CASSPPPTGFYTGELFF	TGTGCCAGCTCACCACCGCCGACAGGGTTCTACACCGGGGAGCTGTTTTTT
TRBV7-3	TRBD1	TRBJ2-4	few	CASGTGDVNIQYF	TGTGCCAGCGGGACAGGGGATGTGAACATTCAGTACTTC
TRBV11-2	.	TRBJ2-1	few	CATTRSGRSSYNEQFF	TGTGCCACCACTCGATCCGGCCGCAGCTCCTACAATGAGCAGTTCTTC
TRBV18	.	TRBJ2-1	many	CASSTRGPNEQFF	TGTGCCAGCTCAACCCGGGGACCCAATGAGCAGTTCTTC
TRBV7-2	.	TRBJ2-3	few	CASSLDHLGADTQYF	TGTGCCAGCAGCTTAGACCATCTGGGGGCCGATACGCAGTATTTT
TRBV9	.	TRBJ1-6	.	CASSVASSSPLHF	TGTGCCAGCAGCGTAGCTTCTAGCTCACCCCTCCACTTT
TRBV7-3	.	TRBJ2-6	few	CASSSITGFPRSGANVLTF	TGTGCCAGCAGCTCTATTACAGGTTTTCCCCGCTCTGGGGCCAACGTCCTGACTTTC
TRBV4-1	.	TRBJ1-4	.	CASSQVNEKLFF	TGCGCCAGCAGCCAAGTAAATGAAAAACTGTTTTTT
TRBV7-3	TRBD1	TRBJ2-3	many	CASSSGGATDTQYF	TGTGCCAGCAGCTCAGGGGGCGCAACAGATACGCAGTATTTT
TRBV6-1	.	TRBJ1-6	few	CASSEQNNSPLHF	TGTGCCAGCAGTGAGCAGAATAATTCACCCCTCCACTTT
TRBV5-1	.	TRBJ2-5	few	CASSFLGSDEETQYF	TGCGCCAGCAGCTTCCTCGGGTCGGATGAGGAGACCCAGTACTTC
TRBV4-1	.	TRBJ1-5	few	CASSQALDQPQHF	TGCGCCAGCAGCCAAGCCTTAGATCAGCCCCAGCATTTT
TRBV7-6	.	TRBJ2-3	few	CASSLALGGPGSTDTQYF	TGTGCCAGCAGCTTAGCGCTCGGCGGCCCAGGTAGCACAGATACGCAGTATTTT
TRBV6-5	.	TRBJ1-1	.	CASKNNRRTEAFF	TGTGCCAGCAAGAATAACAGGAGGACTGAAGCTTTCTTT
TRBV12-3/TRBV12-4	TRBD1	TRBJ2-5	.	CASAKSDREETQYF	TGTGCCAGCGCGAAAAGTGACAGGGAAGAGACCCAGTACTTC
TRBV6-6	TRBD1	TRBJ1-1	few	CASSDRVGNTEAFF	TGTGCCAGCAGTGACAGGGTGGGGAACACTGAAGCTTTCTTT
TRBV6-5	TRBD1	TRBJ2-7	few	CASSYSGTGKYEQYF	TGTGCCAGCAGTTACTCGGGGACAGGGAAATACGAGCAGTACTTC
TRBV9	.	TRBJ2-5	few	CASSVAGTQETQYF	TGTGCCAGCAGCGTAGCCGGGACTCAAGAGACCCAGTACTTC